These T cell receptor beta chains were read from a single sample in a study of T cell changes during pregnancy in multiple sclerosis. TCRdb's copy holds only in-frame clones and misses some; the assay was immunoSEQ multiplex PCR. The data show around 130,000 clones, approximately 96% seen once. The sequencing used peripheral blood, collected after pregnancy. These receptors were obtained from a female donor with multiple sclerosis, enrolled in a pregnancy study. Each CDR3 is given with its conserved first and last residue. A D gene is named only where the DNA matches it firmly. Clone size appears in some rows only: once, few, many, or a class for an expanded clone.

d_gene: TRBD1; v_gene: TRBV7-2; abundance: .; j_gene: TRBJ1-1; CDR3aa: CASSLTGNFAEAFF; CDR3nt: TGTGCCAGCAGCCTGACAGGGAATTTCGCTGAAGCTTTCTTT
d_gene: TRBD1; v_gene: TRBV30; abundance: once; j_gene: TRBJ1-1; CDR3aa: CAWNPLTGAGRAFF; CDR3nt: TGTGCCTGGAACCCGCTGACAGGGGCTGGACGAGCTTTCTTT
d_gene: .; v_gene: TRBV19; abundance: .; j_gene: TRBJ2-1; CDR3aa: CASSILGGKDEQFF; CDR3nt: TGTGCCAGTAGTATTCTGGGGGGAAAGGATGAGCAGTTCTTC
d_gene: TRBD2; v_gene: TRBV15; abundance: .; j_gene: TRBJ2-7; CDR3aa: CATSRVFGGRPREQYF; CDR3nt: TGTGCCACCAGCAGAGTCTTCGGGGGGAGGCCCCGCGAGCAGTACTTC
d_gene: TRBD1; v_gene: TRBV6-1; abundance: .; j_gene: TRBJ2-5; CDR3aa: CASRGTGRETQYF; CDR3nt: TGTGCCAGCAGGGGGACAGGGAGGGAGACCCAGTACTTC
d_gene: TRBD1; v_gene: TRBV7-8; abundance: .; j_gene: TRBJ1-1; CDR3aa: CASSLALSGQGGRAFF; CDR3nt: TGTGCCAGCAGCTTAGCCCTTAGCGGACAGGGAGGAAGAGCTTTCTTT
d_gene: TRBD1; v_gene: TRBV19; abundance: .; j_gene: TRBJ2-1; CDR3aa: CASSMSGQGIYNEQFF; CDR3nt: TGTGCCAGTAGTATGAGTGGACAGGGAATATACAATGAGCAGTTCTTC
d_gene: TRBD2; v_gene: TRBV28; abundance: .; j_gene: TRBJ2-7; CDR3aa: CASSFLTSGSSYEQYF; CDR3nt: TGTGCCAGCAGTTTTCTGACTAGCGGGAGCTCCTACGAGCAGTACTTC
d_gene: TRBD1; v_gene: TRBV5-1; abundance: .; j_gene: TRBJ2-3; CDR3aa: CASSIQGDTQYF; CDR3nt: TGCGCCAGCAGCATACAGGGGGATACGCAGTATTTT
d_gene: .; v_gene: TRBV27; abundance: .; j_gene: TRBJ2-7; CDR3aa: CASRGGTGHEQYF; CDR3nt: TGTGCCAGCAGGGGGGGAACCGGCCACGAGCAGTACTTC
d_gene: .; v_gene: TRBV27; abundance: .; j_gene: TRBJ2-6; CDR3aa: CATKGGAGANVLTF; CDR3nt: TGTGCCACCAAAGGCGGGGCTGGGGCCAACGTCCTGACTTTC
d_gene: TRBD2; v_gene: TRBV7-2; abundance: .; j_gene: TRBJ2-7; CDR3aa: CASSLEASGSVRYEQYF; CDR3nt: TGTGCCAGCAGCTTAGAGGCTAGCGGGAGTGTCAGATACGAGCAGTACTTC
d_gene: .; v_gene: TRBV21-1; abundance: .; j_gene: TRBJ2-6; CDR3aa: CASTYGRISGANVLTF; CDR3nt: TGTGCCAGCACCTACGGGAGGATCTCTGGGGCCAACGTCCTGACTTTC
d_gene: TRBD2; v_gene: TRBV7-2; abundance: .; j_gene: TRBJ2-7; CDR3aa: CASSPTLAGNYEQYF; CDR3nt: TGTGCCAGCAGCCCCACCCTAGCGGGCAACTACGAGCAGTACTTC
d_gene: TRBD1; v_gene: TRBV4-3; abundance: .; j_gene: TRBJ2-7; CDR3aa: CASSPRQGAKQYF; CDR3nt: TGCGCCAGCAGCCCACGACAGGGGGCGAAGCAGTACTTC
d_gene: .; v_gene: TRBV5-1; abundance: .; j_gene: TRBJ2-1; CDR3aa: CASSLGTNQAYNEQFF; CDR3nt: TGCGCCAGCAGCTTGGGGACTAACCAGGCCTACAATGAGCAGTTCTTC
d_gene: TRBD1; v_gene: TRBV27; abundance: .; j_gene: TRBJ2-4; CDR3aa: CASSQASTGVYQYF; CDR3nt: TGTGCCAGCAGTCAAGCTTCGACAGGGGTGTACCAGTACTTC
d_gene: .; v_gene: TRBV28; abundance: .; j_gene: TRBJ2-6; CDR3aa: CASSFHSSGANVLTF; CDR3nt: TGTGCCAGCAGTTTCCACTCCTCTGGGGCCAACGTCCTGACTTTC
d_gene: TRBD2; v_gene: TRBV27; abundance: .; j_gene: TRBJ2-5; CDR3aa: CASSLYSGRETQYF; CDR3nt: TGTGCCAGCAGTTTATATTCCGGGAGGGAGACCCAGTACTTC
d_gene: .; v_gene: TRBV7-9; abundance: .; j_gene: TRBJ1-1; CDR3aa: CASSLSLGPGTEAFF; CDR3nt: TGTGCCAGCAGCTTATCTTTGGGGCCAGGCACTGAAGCTTTCTTT
d_gene: .; v_gene: TRBV19; abundance: .; j_gene: TRBJ1-2; CDR3aa: CASSPGVGFGYTF; CDR3nt: TGTGCCAGTAGCCCGGGGGTAGGGTTTGGCTACACCTTC
d_gene: TRBD2; v_gene: TRBV18; abundance: .; j_gene: TRBJ2-3; CDR3aa: CASSPKQLAGDTQYF; CDR3nt: TGTGCCAGCTCACCAAAACAACTAGCGGGAGATACGCAGTATTTT
d_gene: .; v_gene: TRBV18; abundance: .; j_gene: TRBJ1-6; CDR3aa: CASSRVGASRSPLHF; CDR3nt: TGTGCCAGCTCGCGTGTTGGGGCCTCCCGCTCACCCCTCCACTTT
d_gene: TRBD1; v_gene: TRBV6-6; abundance: .; j_gene: TRBJ1-1; CDR3aa: CASSEGALNTEAFF; CDR3nt: TGTGCCAGCAGCGAGGGGGCCCTGAACACTGAAGCTTTCTTT
d_gene: TRBD1; v_gene: TRBV6-5; abundance: .; j_gene: TRBJ1-5; CDR3aa: CASRPGTGVSQPQHF; CDR3nt: TGTGCCAGCAGGCCGGGGACAGGGGTTTCTCAGCCCCAGCATTTT
d_gene: TRBD2; v_gene: TRBV10-3; abundance: .; j_gene: TRBJ2-1; CDR3aa: CAISESSGRSYNEQFF; CDR3nt: TGTGCCATCAGTGAGTCCAGCGGGAGGTCCTACAATGAGCAGTTCTTC
d_gene: TRBD2; v_gene: TRBV10-3; abundance: .; j_gene: TRBJ2-7; CDR3aa: CAISESAGERYEQYF; CDR3nt: TGTGCCATCAGTGAGTCGGCGGGGGAACGATACGAGCAGTACTTC
d_gene: TRBD1; v_gene: TRBV6-4; abundance: .; j_gene: TRBJ1-4; CDR3aa: CASSPSGQERREKLFF; CDR3nt: TGTGCCAGCAGCCCTTCGGGACAGGAAAGAAGGGAAAAACTGTTTTTT
d_gene: TRBD1; v_gene: TRBV19; abundance: .; j_gene: TRBJ2-7; CDR3aa: CASSRDRGTAEQYF; CDR3nt: TGTGCCAGTAGTCGGGACAGGGGGACAGCCGAGCAGTACTTC
d_gene: .; v_gene: TRBV30; abundance: .; j_gene: TRBJ1-1; CDR3aa: CAWSVPGQIANTEAFF; CDR3nt: TGTGCCTGGAGTGTACCCGGACAGATTGCGAACACTGAAGCTTTCTTT
d_gene: .; v_gene: TRBV11-3; abundance: .; j_gene: TRBJ2-2; CDR3aa: CASSSFNTGELFF; CDR3nt: TGTGCCAGCAGTTCCTTCAACACCGGGGAGCTGTTTTTT
d_gene: .; v_gene: TRBV21-1; abundance: .; j_gene: TRBJ1-2; CDR3aa: CASSKVVSGVYTF; CDR3nt: TGTGCCAGCAGCAAAGTGGTGTCAGGGGTCTACACCTTC
d_gene: .; v_gene: TRBV30; abundance: once; j_gene: TRBJ1-3; CDR3aa: CAWSRRSSGNTIYF; CDR3nt: TGTGCCTGGAGTAGACGGAGCTCTGGAAACACCATATATTTT
d_gene: TRBD1; v_gene: TRBV29-1; abundance: .; j_gene: TRBJ1-1; CDR3aa: CSVDWQGAEAFF; CDR3nt: TGCAGCGTTGACTGGCAGGGGGCCGAAGCTTTCTTT
d_gene: .; v_gene: TRBV7-2; abundance: .; j_gene: TRBJ2-7; CDR3aa: CASSFGRQAYEQYF; CDR3nt: TGTGCCAGCAGCTTTGGGAGGCAGGCCTACGAGCAGTACTTC
d_gene: .; v_gene: TRBV7-9; abundance: once; j_gene: TRBJ1-1; CDR3aa: CASSPTTGVDTEAFF; CDR3nt: TGTGCCAGCAGCCCTACTACGGGGGTGGACACTGAAGCTTTCTTT
d_gene: .; v_gene: TRBV4-3; abundance: .; j_gene: TRBJ1-2; CDR3aa: CASSQDTGGDYGYTF; CDR3nt: TGCGCCAGCAGCCAAGATACGGGGGGCGACTATGGCTACACCTTC
d_gene: .; v_gene: TRBV28; abundance: .; j_gene: TRBJ2-5; CDR3aa: CASSLASGLETQYF; CDR3nt: TGTGCCAGCAGTTTAGCCTCAGGGTTAGAGACCCAGTACTTC
d_gene: TRBD2; v_gene: TRBV5-1; abundance: .; j_gene: TRBJ2-1; CDR3aa: CASSPGWAGGNNEQFF; CDR3nt: TGCGCCAGCAGCCCGGGATGGGCGGGAGGAAACAATGAGCAGTTCTTC
d_gene: .; v_gene: TRBV2; abundance: .; j_gene: TRBJ2-7; CDR3aa: CASSEYPGGSYEQYF; CDR3nt: TGTGCCAGCAGTGAATATCCAGGGGGGTCCTACGAGCAGTACTTC